The 25 T cell receptor beta chains reported below all come from one sample, sequenced in a study of T-cell reconstitution after alpha-beta-depleted transplantation in children. Library preparation (for TCRbeta) was performed with unique molecular identifiers. TCRdb itself ran the PCR reads through MiXCR, one entry per CDR3 protein. Of approximately 800,000 distinct CDR3 sequences listed, under 20% are singletons. Sequences were derived from PBMCs, mostly from graft donor cells, sampled 360 days after TCRalphabeta/CD19-depleted stem cell transplant. Receptor source: a male patient between 10 and 17 years old who had a stem cell transplant for acute lymphoblastic leukemia, so the T cells may come from the graft donor.

This clonotype was found once. The chain combines TRBV9 with TRBJ2-1; 12 nucleotides agree with TRBD1. J lost 7 bases, V lost 4 bases, and 9 bases had no gene match. The V gene's germline CDR1 is SGDLS and CDR2 YYNGEE. The CDR3 consists of 16 residues. CDR3 residues: CASSTHPGQGANEQFF. CDR3 DNA: TGTGCCAGCAGCACCCACCCGGGACAGGGGGCAAATGAGCAGTTCTTC.

This clonotype was seen only a few times. V gene TRBV4-1 combines with J gene TRBJ1-1; D gene unclear. In germline, CDR1 is MGHRA, CDR2 YSYEKL. Trimming cost V 2 bases and J 0 bases, with 4 bases left between them. CDR3 length: 13 amino acids. CDR3 protein: CASSQQMNTEAFF. CDR3 DNA: TGCGCCAGCAGCCAACAGATGAACACTGAAGCTTTCTTT.

V usage is TRBV5-1 and J usage is TRBJ1-2; maybe TRBD1 (6 bases). Germline values: CDR1 SGHRS, CDR2 YFSETQ. The CDR3 contains 15 residues. V shed 3 bases and J shed 12 bases, with 24 bases lying between them. CDR3 sequence (DNA): TGCGCCAGCAGCTGGACCCCCGGGACAAGGTTTCAGGACACCTTC. As protein: CASSWTPGTRFQDTF. The full variable domain, completed using reference TRBV5-1 and TRBJ1-2, is KAGVTQTPRYLIKTRGQQVTLSCSPISGHRSVSWYQQTPGQGLQFLFEYFSETQRNKGNFPGRFSGRQFSNSRSEMNVSTLELGDSALYLCASSWTPGTRFQDTFGSGTRLTVV.

The chain has TRBV6-1 and TRBJ2-3; D perhaps matches TRBD1 (6 bases). V lost 6 bases and J lost 0, with 13 bases in between. The CDR3 totals 15 residues. Per germline, CDR1 MNHNS and CDR2 SASEGT. The CDR3 here is CASSTGFSSTDTQYF. The CDR3 bases are TGTGCCAGCAGCACAGGGTTCTCTAGCACAGATACGCAGTATTTT.

This clonotype was detected ten times or more. The chain uses TRBV5-8 and TRBJ2-5; D is perhaps TRBD2 (6 bases). Deletions cut 4 bases from V and 2 bases from J, with 15 bases between. Germline CDR1 reads SGHTS; CDR2 reads YDEGEE. The CDR3 is made up of 15 amino acids. CDR3 nucleotides: TGTGCCAGCAGCCTAGGACTACAGGTTCAAGAGACCCAGTACTTC. It is translated as CASSLGLQVQETQYF.

The rearrangement uses TRBV4-1 and TRBJ2-2; D is uncertain. The CDR3 loop spans 17 amino acids. Trimming took off 4 bases at V and 0 bases at J, with 15 bases between the two ends. Germline CDR1 is MGHRA and CDR2 is YSYEKL. CDR3 DNA sequence: TGCGCCAGCAGCCCCCTGCTAGTATCGCCGAACACCGGGGAGCTGTTTTTT. Its protein is CASSPLLVSPNTGELFF.

The gene calls are TRBV14 and TRBJ2-2; 8 nucleotides align to TRBD2. V dropped 0 bases and J dropped 6; count of bases not matched to a gene: 12. The V gene's germline CDR1 is SGHDN and CDR2 FVKESK. The length of the CDR3 is 18 residues. In nucleotides, the CDR3 is TGTGCCAGCAGCCAAGAACTTGCTGGCGGGAGGTTTGCCGGGGAGCTGTTTTTT. Its protein is CASSQELAGGRFAGELFF.

This clonotype was detected ten times or more. The genes are TRBV20-1 and TRBJ2-1; 9 positions agree with TRBD1. The CDR3 totals 15 residues. Germline CDR1 and CDR2: DFQATT and SNEGSKA (reference sequence). V trimming: 3 bases; J trimming: 4 bases; junction bases outside the gene matches: 7. CDR3 in DNA: TGCAGTGCTAGCTACAGGGGGCAAAGGTACAATGAGCAGTTCTTC. It codes for CSASYRGQRYNEQFF.

The chain couples TRBV6-1 to TRBJ2-1; no clear D gene. Germline V gene data show CDR1 as MNHNS and CDR2 as SASEGT. Trimming left V 5 bases short and J 6 bases short, with 11 bases between. This CDR3 is built from 13 residues. The CDR3 reads CASSPNRPNEQFF. CDR3 DNA: TGTGCCAGCAGTCCCAATCGGCCCAATGAGCAGTTCTTC.

This clonotype has a handful of counts. This rearrangement joins TRBV5-1 to TRBJ2-2; D unclear. The CDR3 has 15 residues. V lost 3 bases and J 7 bases, leaving 16 bases between the germline ends. CDR1 is SGHRS, CDR2 YFSETQ, per germline. CDR3 protein: CASSSRWDRVGELFF. For the CDR3, the DNA is TGCGCCAGCAGCTCAAGGTGGGATCGTGTCGGGGAGCTGTTTTTT.

Many counts were recorded for this clonotype. This sequence joins TRBV12-3 or TRBV12-4 and TRBJ2-2; D remains unclear. The V and J ends lost 6 bases and 7 bases respectively, with 12 bases between them. The CDR3 has 13 residues. This CDR3 is CASSPEIYGELFF. The CDR3 coding sequence is TGTGCCAGCAGCCCTGAGATTTACGGGGAGCTGTTTTTT.

The chain links TRBV12-3 or TRBV12-4 to TRBJ2-7; perhaps TRBD1 as D (5 bases). V lost 3 bases and J 4 bases, leaving 16 bases between the germline ends. This CDR3 is built from 15 residues. Here the CDR3 DNA reads TGTGCCAGCAGTTTCAGGGCCTCGGGTGCGTACGAGCAGTACTTC. Translated, it gives CASSFRASGAYEQYF.

This clonotype occurred a few times. This rearrangement joins TRBV29-1 to TRBJ1-1; 7 positions match TRBD1. The CDR3 totals 12 residues. Germline CDR1 and CDR2: SQVTM and ANQGSEA. Trimming cost V 6 bases and J 6 bases; bases outside gene matches: 7. CDR3 in amino acids: CSVLGQGAEAFF. The CDR3 coding sequence is TGCAGCGTGTTAGGGCAGGGGGCTGAAGCTTTCTTT.

This clonotype was counted at least ten times. The V gene is TRBV19, the J gene TRBJ1-1; D remains ambiguous. The germline V and J ends were trimmed by 0 bases and 2 bases, with 10 bases remaining between them. This CDR3 spans 15 amino acids. Germline values: CDR1 LNHDA, CDR2 SQIVND (reference sequence). CDR3 DNA sequence: TGTGCCAGTAGTATAGATCGGAACGTCAACACTGAAGCTTTCTTT. Protein product: CASSIDRNVNTEAFF.

This clonotype showed up just a few times. J is TRBJ2-5 and V is TRBV5-1, with 9 nucleotides matching TRBD2. The germline V gene has CDR1 SGHRS and CDR2 YFSETQ. Trimming at V came to 2 bases and at J to 2 bases, leaving 7 bases not matched to a gene. CDR3 length: 16 residues. CDR3 amino acids: CASSLSGRFRQETQYF. CDR3 bases: TGCGCCAGCAGCTTAAGCGGGAGGTTCAGACAAGAGACCCAGTACTTC.

This clonotype was detected ten times or more. The V gene is TRBV7-8, the J gene TRBJ2-7; TRBD2 agrees at 9 bases. The junction had 11 bases not matched to a gene; V was cut back by 3 bases and J by 5 bases. The CDR3 extends over 16 amino acids. CDR1 and CDR2 from the germline V gene are SGHVS and FQNEAQ. CDR3 in amino acids: CASSLRGSGRQNEQYF. CDR3 DNA: TGTGCCAGCAGCTTGAGAGGGAGCGGGAGGCAAAACGAGCAGTACTTC.

CDR3 in DNA: TGTGCCAGCAGCTCCCGACAGGGGGCTTCTAGCAATCAGCCCCAGCATTTT. As protein: CASSSRQGASSNQPQHF. The chain recombines TRBV7-8 with TRBJ1-5; 10 nucleotides match TRBD1. This CDR3 has 17 residues. Germline loops: CDR1 SGHVS, CDR2 FQNEAQ. J gave up 0 bases and V 4 bases, and 6 bases lay outside the gene matches.

The table lists this clonotype with a few counts. The chain has TRBV5-1 and TRBJ2-7, with a tentative D call TRBD1 (6 bases). V was cut by 4 bases and J by 3 bases, with 14 bases left in between. Germline V lookup: CDR1 SGHRS, CDR2 YFSETQ. The CDR3 length is 14 residues. The CDR3 is CASSSSGHLYEQYF. The CDR3 nucleotides are TGCGCCAGCAGCAGTTCGGGACATCTCTACGAGCAGTACTTC.

The chain employs TRBV7-8 and TRBJ2-1; 7 bases fit TRBD2. CDR3 length: 16 amino acids. Germline V gene data show CDR1 as SGHVS and CDR2 as FQNEAQ. With V trimmed by 5 bases and J by 0 bases, 7 bases remained unmatched. The CDR3 DNA reads as TGTGCCAGCAGCGGTCTAGCGGCAAGCTCCTACAATGAGCAGTTCTTC. This encodes CASSGLAASSYNEQFF.

The chain recombines TRBV27 with TRBJ2-7; D is possibly TRBD2 (6 bases). The CDR3 is 16 residues long. Germline CDR1 MNHEY, CDR2 SMNVEV (reference sequence). V lost 4 bases to trimming and J lost 6 bases, with 22 bases between them. The CDR3 bases are TGTGCCAGCAGTTCCCCGATCCGGGTTCGGGGGTCCGAGCAGTACTTC. Residues: CASSSPIRVRGSEQYF.

In this sample, this clonotype turned up a few times. The chain links TRBV27 to TRBJ2-7, with D possibly being TRBD2 (6 bases). This CDR3 comprises 15 residues. The V gene lost 2 bases and the J gene lost 9 bases, with 20 bases spanning the gap. The germline CDR1 and CDR2 sequences are MNHEY and SMNVEV (reference sequence). This CDR3 is CASSLKGLAGFGQYF. For the CDR3, the DNA is TGTGCCAGCAGTTTAAAGGGACTGGCCGGATTTGGGCAGTACTTC.

This clonotype was seen more than once but under ten times. The V gene is TRBV13, the J gene TRBJ2-7, with D possibly being TRBD1 (6 bases). V gave up 3 bases and J gave up 6 bases, with 12 bases separating them. The CDR3 is 13 amino acids. Germline V gene sequence: CDR1 PRHDT, CDR2 FYEKMQ (reference sequence). The chain's CDR3 is CASSFQGFVEQYF. DNA of the CDR3: TGTGCCAGCAGCTTTCAGGGGTTCGTCGAGCAGTACTTC. The whole variable domain, remainder taken from reference TRBV13 and TRBJ2-7, is AAGVIQSPRHLIKEKRETATLKCYPIPRHDTVYWYQQGPGQDPQFLISFYEKMQSDKGSIPDRFSAQQFSDYHSELNMSSLELGDSALYFCASSFQGFVEQYFGPGTRLTVT.

The sample holds a few counts of this clonotype. This chain uses TRBV5-1 with TRBJ2-5; D gene uncertain. V was pared by 0 bases and J by 5 bases, with 14 bases between. Germline CDR1 is SGHRS and CDR2 is YFSETQ. The CDR3 consists of 15 residues. The CDR3 DNA is TGCGCCAGCAGCTTGGGCTTCCGAGGCCGGGAGACCCAGTACTTC. Its protein product is CASSLGFRGRETQYF. The variable domain in full, completed from reference TRBV5-1 and TRBJ2-5, reads KAGVTQTPRYLIKTRGQQVTLSCSPISGHRSVSWYQQTPGQGLQFLFEYFSETQRNKGNFPGRFSGRQFSNSRSEMNVSTLELGDSALYLCASSLGFRGRETQYFGPGTRLLVL.

This clonotype was seen a few times. This chain links TRBV29-1 with TRBJ2-1; TRBD2 matches at 8 bases. Losses at the gene ends were 3 bases for V and 7 bases for J; bases not matched to a gene: 8. The CDR3 is 14 residues long. Germline CDR1 is SQVTM and CDR2 is ANQGSEA. CDR3 nucleotide sequence: TGCAGCGTTGACTGGTTAGCGGGATCAAATGAGCAGTTCTTC. Translated, it gives CSVDWLAGSNEQFF.

There are many counts of this clonotype. The CDR3 nucleotides are TGCGCCAGCAGCCCCACCTCGGAGACCCAGTACTTC. It yields the protein CASSPTSETQYF. The chain carries TRBV5-1 and TRBJ2-5; no clear D gene. The V gene's germline CDR1 is SGHRS and CDR2 YFSETQ. Between the trimmed V and J ends, which lost 4 bases and 5 bases, there was a span of 9 bases. The CDR3 consists of 12 residues.